The 12 T cell receptor beta chains listed next were all sequenced from one sample in a study of shared clonotypes between healthy human individuals. CD45RO-negative cells were positively selected for CCR7, leaving out terminally differentiated effector memory CD45RA+ cells. The table came from immunoSEQ multiplex PCR; TCRdb's copy has only in-frame clones and leaves some out. The table lists about 650,000 clones, around 95% of them singletons, with 0.095% to 0.12% in the top ten. Sample: naive CD8+ T cells sorted from blood. Receptors originate from a woman aged 25 to 39 in good health.

CDR3 DNA sequence: TGTGCCAGTAGTGGGGGACTAGTCGGGGCTGAAGAAGAGACCCAGTACTTC. Its protein product is CASSGGLVGAEEETQYF. The chain couples TRBV19 to TRBJ2-5; 8 bases agree with TRBD2. CDR3 size: 17 residues. Germline V CDR1 and CDR2: LNHDA, SQIVND (reference sequence). The J segment lost 3 bases and the V segment lost 5 bases, leaving 14 bases of the junction unmatched.

V usage is TRBV7-9 and J usage is TRBJ1-2; TRBD1 might be the D (6 bases). This CDR3 comprises 16 residues. CDR1 SEHNR and CDR2 FQNEAQ come from the germline V gene (reference sequence). Trimming removed 2 bases from V and 4 bases from J, with 17 bases in between. The CDR3 bases are TGTGCCAGCAGCTTACCTGCGGGGGCGTTTGGCTATGGCTACACCTTC. Its protein is CASSLPAGAFGYGYTF.

This clone was recorded only once. The J gene is TRBJ2-7, the V gene TRBV21-1; TRBD2 is the table's D call and was not checked against the DNA. TRBV21-1 counts as a pseudogene. The length of the CDR3 is 23 residues. CDR3 sequence reads: CASSKARKAPLAGGTTDTYEQYF. As DNA, the CDR3 is TGTGCCAGCAGCAAAGCACGAAAAGCCCCCCTAGCGGGAGGTACAACAGATACCTACGAGCAGTACTTC.

The chain recombines TRBV13 with TRBJ2-7; 7 nucleotides align to TRBD1. Trimming at V came to 5 bases and at J to 3 bases, leaving 13 bases not matched to a gene. CDR1 is PRHDT, CDR2 FYEKMQ, per germline (reference sequence). This CDR3 is built from 16 residues. This CDR3 is CASSPEGAQNNYEQYF. The CDR3 nucleotides are TGTGCCAGCAGCCCAGAGGGGGCCCAAAATAACTACGAGCAGTACTTC.

The V gene is TRBV4-1, the J gene TRBJ1-1; D unresolved. Germline V gene lookup returns CDR1 MGHRA and CDR2 YSYEKL. CDR3 size: 14 residues. Trimming removed 0 bases at V and 1 base at J, with 6 bases between. CDR3 loop: CASSQDRANTEAFF. CDR3 DNA sequence: TGCGCCAGCAGCCAAGATCGCGCGAACACTGAAGCTTTCTTT.

This clone was picked up one time. J is TRBJ2-1 and V is TRBV19; D ambiguous. In germline, CDR1 is LNHDA, CDR2 SQIVND (reference sequence). Trimming took off 6 bases at V and 8 bases at J, with 14 bases between the two ends. The CDR3 spans 13 residues. In DNA form, the CDR3 reads TGTGCCAGTAGCTTCGACTCCTTGGATGAGCAGTTCTTC. Encoded protein: CASSFDSLDEQFF. The full variable domain, in which reference TRBV19 and TRBJ2-1 provide the parts outside the CDR3, is DGGITQSPKYLFRKEGQNVTLSCEQNLNHDAMYWYRQDPGQGLRLIYYSQIVNDFQKGDIAEGYSVSREKKESFPLTVTSAQKNPTAFYLCASSFDSLDEQFFGPGTRLTVL.

This chain links TRBV5-1 with TRBJ2-2; possibly TRBD1 for D (5 bases). The germline CDR1 and CDR2 sequences are SGHRS and YFSETQ. V lost 0 bases and J 2 bases, leaving 8 bases between the germline ends. This CDR3 is 15 amino acids long. Here the CDR3 DNA reads TGCGCCAGCAGCTTGGCTTGGGGCAACACCGGGGAGCTGTTTTTT. Residues: CASSLAWGNTGELFF.

The rearrangement links TRBV6-6 to TRBJ1-5, with D possibly being TRBD1 (6 bases). The germline V gene encodes CDR1 MNHNY and CDR2 SVGAGI (reference sequence). The CDR3 spans 15 residues. Between the trimmed V and J ends, which lost 2 bases and 4 bases, there was a span of 12 bases. In DNA, the CDR3 is TGTGCCAGCAGTTACCTCGTGGGGGCGAATCAGCCCCAGCATTTT. It is translated as CASSYLVGANQPQHF.

This chain uses TRBV5-6 with TRBJ2-7, with 7 nucleotides matching TRBD2. The CDR3 loop spans 16 amino acids. Per the germline V gene, CDR1 is SGHDT and CDR2 is YYEEEE. With V trimmed by 1 base and J by 4 bases, 11 bases remained unmatched. The CDR3 reads CASSLMVSGPLYEQYF. CDR3 DNA: TGTGCCAGCAGCTTGATGGTTAGCGGGCCCTTGTACGAGCAGTACTTC.

On this clone itself: Additional DNA sequences in this sample encode the identical CDR3. The genes are TRBV28 and TRBJ2-7; no reliable D call. This CDR3 has 11 residues. The V end lost 3 bases, the J end lost 7 bases, and 7 bases lay between the germline ends. Per germline, CDR1 MDHEN and CDR2 SYDVKM. The CDR3 region has the DNA TGTGCCAGCAGTTTTTCCGGTGAGCAGTACTTC. Translated, it gives CASSFSGEQYF.

For the CDR3, the DNA is TGTGCCAGCAGTTTATCGGTCGGGAACACCATATATTTT. The encoded protein is CASSLSVGNTIYF. This sequence joins TRBV28 and TRBJ1-3; the D is unclear. The CDR3 is 13 amino acids. Trimming removed 1 base at V and 7 bases at J, with 8 bases between. Germline V gives CDR1 MDHEN, CDR2 SYDVKM.

This chain connects TRBV5-6 to TRBJ2-5; D uncertain. V lost 1 base and J lost 2, with 15 bases in between. This CDR3 is 16 amino acids long. In germline, CDR1 is SGHDT, CDR2 YYEEEE. CDR3 loop: CASSLKRPFGQETQYF. The CDR3 DNA follows: TGTGCCAGCAGCTTGAAGAGGCCGTTTGGACAAGAGACCCAGTACTTC.